This TCR beta chain was sequenced in a study of immune evolution from preneoplasia to lung adenocarcinoma. There are a few counts of this clone. Its antigen is undetermined. General study points: Later-stage lesions appeared to have more T cells, more diversity, less clonality. Top clone frequencies peaked in normal lung, apparently declining through invasive adenocarcinoma.

Data came from immunoSEQ multiplex PCR; TCRdb stores just in-frame clones and leaves some out. Here the sample spans several thousand clones, around 83% being singletons. J was trimmed by 0 bases and V by 4 bases; bases with no gene match: 9. The CDR3 is made up of 16 amino acids. Looked up from germline, CDR1 is SGHRS and CDR2 is YFSETQ. This sequence was found in a person aged 50-75 years with lung adenocarcinoma. Sequenced sample: FFPE invasive lung adenocarcinoma tissue. This chain connects TRBV5-1 to TRBJ1-1; 7 nucleotides line up with TRBD1. The DNA of the CDR3 is TGCGCCAGCAGCCAGGGGACAGATGGGCTGAACACTGAAGCTTTCTTT. It is translated as CASSQGTDGLNTEAFF.